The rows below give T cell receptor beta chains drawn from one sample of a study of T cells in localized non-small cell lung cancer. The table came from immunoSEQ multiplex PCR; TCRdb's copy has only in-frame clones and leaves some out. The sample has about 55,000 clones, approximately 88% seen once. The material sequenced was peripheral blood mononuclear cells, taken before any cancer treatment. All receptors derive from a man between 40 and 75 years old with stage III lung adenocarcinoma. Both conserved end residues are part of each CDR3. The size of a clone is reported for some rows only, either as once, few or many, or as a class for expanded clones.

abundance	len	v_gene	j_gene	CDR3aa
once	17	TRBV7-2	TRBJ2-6	CASSFRGGGPRANVLTF
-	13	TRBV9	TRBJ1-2	CASSAGSGYGYTF
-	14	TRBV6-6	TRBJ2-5	CASSPTSAQETQYF
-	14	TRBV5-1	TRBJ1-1	CASSFRTMNTEAFF
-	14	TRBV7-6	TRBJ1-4	CASSQGGENEKLFF
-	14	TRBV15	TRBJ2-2	CATSRDRGPGELFF
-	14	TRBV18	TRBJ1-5	CASSPGQGNQPQHF
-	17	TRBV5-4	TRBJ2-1	CASSASGGPSSYNEQFF
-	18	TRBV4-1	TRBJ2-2	CASSHQTSGAPNTGELFF
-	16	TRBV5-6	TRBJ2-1	CASSLGHDTYYNEQFF
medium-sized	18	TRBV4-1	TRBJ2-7	CASSQEAGRTGPKGEQYF
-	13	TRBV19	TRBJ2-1	CASRMTSGNEQFF